This entry lists 4 T cell receptor beta chains sequenced from one sample in a study of Ad26.COV2.S vaccination and SARS-CoV-2 variants. The treatment here: roughly 20 received Ad26.COV2.S at low or high dose, single or two shots; about 5 received placebo; per-sample allocation not given. Collection of the samples took place on day 63 after the first injection of vaccine or placebo. Data came from immunoSEQ multiplex PCR; TCRdb stores just in-frame clones and leaves some out. Of about 680,000 clones listed, 89% are singletons. Here the sequenced sample was peripheral blood, taken in a trial of Ad26.COV2.S vaccine versus placebo. These receptors originate from a person aged 18-60 years who received the Ad26.COV2.S COVID-19 vaccine or a placebo.

CDR3 loop: CASSLGQPPGGYTF. Here the CDR3 DNA reads TGTGCCAGCAGCTTGGGACAGCCTCCCGGCGGCTACACCTTC. V gene TRBV5-6 combines with J gene TRBJ1-2; a possible D gene is TRBD1 (5 bases). Trimming removed 0 bases at V and 8 bases at J, with 14 bases between. Per the germline V gene, CDR1 is SGHDT and CDR2 is YYEEEE. This CDR3 spans 14 amino acids.

The chain links TRBV7-2 to TRBJ1-3, with D uncertain. The CDR3 extends over 16 amino acids. The V and J ends lost 5 bases and 1 base respectively, with 15 bases between them. From germline, CDR1 is SGHTA and CDR2 FQGNSA. The CDR3 here is CASSLEAGRSGNTIYF. The CDR3 nucleotides are TGTGCCAGCAGCCTAGAGGCAGGACGGTCTGGAAACACCATATATTTT.

This clone was seen a handful of times. This chain connects TRBV30 to TRBJ2-7; D is possibly TRBD1 or TRBD2 (6 bases each). Germline lookup yields CDR1 GTSNPN and CDR2 SVGIG (reference sequence). The CDR3 totals 12 residues. V shed 1 base and J shed 6 bases, with 10 bases lying between them. CDR3 sequence reads: CAWSAQGGEQYF. DNA of the CDR3: TGTGCCTGGAGTGCACAGGGAGGCGAGCAGTACTTC.

The chain combines TRBV6-5 with TRBJ1-5, with a possible D match to TRBD1 (5 bases). CDR3 size: 15 residues. Trimming shortened V by 2 bases and J by 5 bases, and 13 bases separated the two germline ends. Germline V gene lookup returns CDR1 MNHEY and CDR2 SVGAGI. In DNA, the CDR3 is TGTGCCAGCAGTTACCGGGTCGGGGGAGATCAGCCCCAGCATTTT. As protein: CASSYRVGGDQPQHF.